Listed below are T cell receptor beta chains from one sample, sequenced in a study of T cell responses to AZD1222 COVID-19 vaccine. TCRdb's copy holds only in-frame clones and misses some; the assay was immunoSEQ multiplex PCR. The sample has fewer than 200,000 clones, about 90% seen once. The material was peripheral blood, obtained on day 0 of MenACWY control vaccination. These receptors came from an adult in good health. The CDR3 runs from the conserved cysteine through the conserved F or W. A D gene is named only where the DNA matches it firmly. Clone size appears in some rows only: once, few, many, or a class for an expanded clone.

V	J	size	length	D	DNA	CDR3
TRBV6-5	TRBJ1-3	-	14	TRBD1	TGTGCCAGCAGTCCGGACAGGGCTGGAAACACCATATATTTT	CASSPDRAGNTIYF
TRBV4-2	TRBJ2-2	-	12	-	TGTGCCAGCAGCCATCCCACCGGGGAGCTGTTTTTT	CASSHPTGELFF
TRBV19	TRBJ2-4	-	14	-	TGTGCCAGTAGTATAAGGCAGATCCGAGACATTCAGTACTTC	CASSIRQIRDIQYF
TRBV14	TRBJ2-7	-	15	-	TGTGCCAGCAGCAGGGACTGGAGGCCGAGCGGCGAGCAGTACTTC	CASSRDWRPSGEQYF
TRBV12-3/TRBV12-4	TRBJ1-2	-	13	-	TGTGCCAGCAGTTTAGCTACGGGGGATGGCTACACCTTC	CASSLATGDGYTF
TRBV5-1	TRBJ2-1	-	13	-	TGCGCCAGCAGCTTGTCCCCCGCCAATGAGCAGTTCTTC	CASSLSPANEQFF
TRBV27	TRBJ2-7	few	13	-	TGTGCCAGCGGACAGACCGGGGCCTACGAGCAGTACTTC	CASGQTGAYEQYF
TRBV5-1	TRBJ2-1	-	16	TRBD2	TGCGCCAGCAGCTTGATGGGAGCGGGAGCTAACAATGAGCAGTTCTTC	CASSLMGAGANNEQFF
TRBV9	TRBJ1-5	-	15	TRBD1	TGTGCCAGCAGCGCGACAGGGGCCTCCAATCAGCCCCAGCATTTT	CASSATGASNQPQHF
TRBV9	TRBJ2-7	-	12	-	TGTGCCAGCAGCCCGACGGGTGGCGAGCAGTACTTC	CASSPTGGEQYF
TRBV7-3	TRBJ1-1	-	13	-	TGTGCCAGCAGCTTAACCGGACAGCGGCAAGCTTTCTTT	CASSLTGQRQAFF
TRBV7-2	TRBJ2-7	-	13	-	TGTGCCAGCAGCTTAGGGGCACCCCCGCTTAAATACTTC	CASSLGAPPLKYF
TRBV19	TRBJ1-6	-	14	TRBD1	TGTGCCAGTACTGGGACAGGGGGACAATCACCCCTCCACTTT	CASTGTGGQSPLHF
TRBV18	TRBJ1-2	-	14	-	TGTGCCAGCTCACCTGAAGGGGCCGGCTATGGCTACACCTTC	CASSPEGAGYGYTF
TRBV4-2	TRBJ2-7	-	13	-	TGTGCCAGCAGCCAACCCCCTTCTTACGAGCAGTACTTC	CASSQPPSYEQYF
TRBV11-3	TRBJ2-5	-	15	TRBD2	TGTGCCAGCAGCCTTGGGACTAGCGGGCAAGAGACCCAGTACTTC	CASSLGTSGQETQYF
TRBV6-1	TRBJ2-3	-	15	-	TGTGCCAGCAGTGAACGGTGGGGTAGCACAGATACGCAGTATTTT	CASSERWGSTDTQYF
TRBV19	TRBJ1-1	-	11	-	TGTGCCAGTAGGGGGTTTACTGAAGCTTTCTTT	CASRGFTEAFF
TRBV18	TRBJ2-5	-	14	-	TGTGCCAGCTCACCAATGCCTAGCGATGAGACCCAGTACTTC	CASSPMPSDETQYF
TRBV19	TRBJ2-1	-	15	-	TGTGCCAGTAGTCTACAGGTTTTTCCTTACAATGAGCAGTTCTTC	CASSLQVFPYNEQFF
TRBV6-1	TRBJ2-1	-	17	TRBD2	TGTGCCAGCAGTGGCATAGCGGGAGGGCCACCCTACAATGAGCAGTTCTTC	CASSGIAGGPPYNEQFF
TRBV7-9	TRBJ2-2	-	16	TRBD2	TGTGCCACTCCACTCACTAGCGGCGCGAACACCGGGGAGCTGTTTTTT	CATPLTSGANTGELFF
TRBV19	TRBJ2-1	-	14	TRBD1	TGTGCCAGTAGTGTAGGGGGCTTCAACAATGAGCAGTTCTTC	CASSVGGFNNEQFF
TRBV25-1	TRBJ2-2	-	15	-	TGTGCCAGCACCGAGGGCAGGGACGGCACCGGGGAGCTGTTTTTT	CASTEGRDGTGELFF
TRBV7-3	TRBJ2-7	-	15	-	TGTGCCAGCAGCTTGGTAGGGGGTCAGCCCTACGAGCAGTACTTC	CASSLVGGQPYEQYF
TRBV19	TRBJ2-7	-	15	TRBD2	TGTGCCAGTAGTATAACTAGCGGGACCTCCTACGAGCAGTACTTC	CASSITSGTSYEQYF
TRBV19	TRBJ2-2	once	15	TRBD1	TGTGCCAGTAGTATAAGGGGACAGCTTACCGGGGAGCTGTTTTTT	CASSIRGQLTGELFF
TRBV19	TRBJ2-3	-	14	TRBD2	TGTGCCAGTAGCACGGGGGGTGCGGGAGATACGCAGTATTTT	CASSTGGAGDTQYF
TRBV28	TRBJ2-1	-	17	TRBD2	TGTGCCAGCAGGCCAGGAGGGGGACTAGCGGGACTCAATGAGCAGTTCTTC	CASRPGGGLAGLNEQFF
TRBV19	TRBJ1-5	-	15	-	TGTGCCAGTAGTATCGGAGGCTCGGTTAATCAGCCCCAGCATTTT	CASSIGGSVNQPQHF
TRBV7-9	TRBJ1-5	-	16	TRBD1	TGTGCCAGCAGCTCAGACAGGGGCTTTAGCAATCAGCCCCAGCATTTT	CASSSDRGFSNQPQHF
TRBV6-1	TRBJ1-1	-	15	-	TGTGCCAGCAGTGAAGGGGGTTTAGGGGGAACTGAAGCTTTCTTT	CASSEGGLGGTEAFF
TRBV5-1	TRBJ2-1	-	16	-	TGCGCCAGCAGCGGACGCGGGGCCAGCTCCTACAATGAGCAGTTCTTC	CASSGRGASSYNEQFF
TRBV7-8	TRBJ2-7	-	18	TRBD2	TGTGCCAGCAGCTTCCCCACCGGTTCGGCGGGAGGGCACTACGAGCAGTACTTC	CASSFPTGSAGGHYEQYF
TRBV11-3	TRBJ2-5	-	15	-	TGTGCCAGCAGCTTAGATGGTGGGACGGGAGAGACCCAGTACTTC	CASSLDGGTGETQYF
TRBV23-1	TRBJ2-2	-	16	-	TGCGCCAGCAGTCAATTCAGGGGTCCCAACACCGGGGAGCTGTTTTTT	CASSQFRGPNTGELFF
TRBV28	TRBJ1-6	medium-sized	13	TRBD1	TGTGCCAGCAGATCGACAGGGGGGTCACCCCTCCACTTT	CASRSTGGSPLHF
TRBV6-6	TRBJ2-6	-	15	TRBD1	TGTGCCAGCATTACACAGGGGGCTGGGGCCAACGTCCTGACTTTC	CASITQGAGANVLTF
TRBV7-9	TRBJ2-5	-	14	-	TGTGCCAGCACCCATGAGGGCAGCCAAGAGACCCAGTACTTC	CASTHEGSQETQYF
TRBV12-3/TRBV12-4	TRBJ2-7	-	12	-	TGTGCCAGCAGTCCCGGGACTCCTTCCCTGTACTTC	CASSPGTPSLYF
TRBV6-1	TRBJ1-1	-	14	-	TGTGCCAGCAGTGAACAGGGGTGGAACACTGAAGCTTTCTTT	CASSEQGWNTEAFF
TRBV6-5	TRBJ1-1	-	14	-	TGTGCCAGCAGTTACTTCAGGGAGAAGGGTGAAGCTTTCTTT	CASSYFREKGEAFF
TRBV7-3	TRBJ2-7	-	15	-	TGTGCCAGCAGCTTAAGTGGGGCGGGATCCTACGAGCAGTACTTC	CASSLSGAGSYEQYF
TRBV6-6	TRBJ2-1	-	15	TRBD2	TGTGCCAGCAGGACCCTAGCGGGAGTAGTAAGTGAGCAGTTCTTC	CASRTLAGVVSEQFF
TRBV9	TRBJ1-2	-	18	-	TGTGCCAGCAGCCTCGCAAAGGACCTCCATCAAAGCAACTATGGCTACACCTTC	CASSLAKDLHQSNYGYTF
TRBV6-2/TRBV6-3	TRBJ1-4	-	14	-	TGTGCCAGCAGTTCGGTTTTGGTGGATGAAAAACTGTTTTTT	CASSSVLVDEKLFF
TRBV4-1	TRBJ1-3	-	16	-	TGCGCCAGCAGCCAAGAGGATTGGGGATGGGGAAACACCATATATTTT	CASSQEDWGWGNTIYF
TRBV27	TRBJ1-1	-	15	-	TGTGCCAGCAGTTTACAGGGGTCGGGAAACACTGAAGCTTTCTTT	CASSLQGSGNTEAFF
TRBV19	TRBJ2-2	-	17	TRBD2	TGTGCCAGTAGTATGGGACTAGCGGGACCCCGAACCGGGGAGCTGTTTTTT	CASSMGLAGPRTGELFF
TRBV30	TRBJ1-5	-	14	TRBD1	TGTGCCTGGTCGACAGGGTTCGGCAATCAGCCCCAGCATTTT	CAWSTGFGNQPQHF
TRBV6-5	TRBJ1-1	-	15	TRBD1	TGTGCCAGCCGTCCCGGGACAGGAATGAACACTGAAGCTTTCTTT	CASRPGTGMNTEAFF
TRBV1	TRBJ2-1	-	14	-	TGCACCAGCAGCCAAGATAGGGAGGACGATGAGCAGTTCTTC	CTSSQDREDDEQFF
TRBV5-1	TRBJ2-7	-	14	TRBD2	TGCGCCAGCAAGCTAGCGGGAGTTTCCTACGAGCAGTACTTC	CASKLAGVSYEQYF
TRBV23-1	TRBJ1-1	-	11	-	TGCGCCAGCAGACGGGGAACTGAAGCTTTCTTT	CASRRGTEAFF